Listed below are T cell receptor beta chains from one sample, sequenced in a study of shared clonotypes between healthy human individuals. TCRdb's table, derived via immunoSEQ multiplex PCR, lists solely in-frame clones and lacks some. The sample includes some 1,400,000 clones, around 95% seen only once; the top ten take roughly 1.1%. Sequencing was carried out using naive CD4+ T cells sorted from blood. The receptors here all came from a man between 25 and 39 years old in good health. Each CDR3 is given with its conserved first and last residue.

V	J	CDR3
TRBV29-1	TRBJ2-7	CSVSKGAYEQYF
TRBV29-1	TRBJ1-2	CSVESAGGRGYTF
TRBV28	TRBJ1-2	CASSLQAYGYTF
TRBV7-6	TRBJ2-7	CASSREVTSASYEQYF
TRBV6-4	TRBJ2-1	CASSNGRVDEQFF
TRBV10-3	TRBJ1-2	CAISEARQGGSTF
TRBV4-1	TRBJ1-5	CASSQDTLGAGVQPQHF
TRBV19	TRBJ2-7	CASSIDPGYEQYF
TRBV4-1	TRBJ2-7	CASSHTGTGIHEQYF
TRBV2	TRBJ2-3	CASSEGRGTDTQYF
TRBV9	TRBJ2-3	CASSVGIGSSYTQYF
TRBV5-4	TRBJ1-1	CASSSGHRVLNTEAFF
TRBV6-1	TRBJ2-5	CANKDLQEPQYF
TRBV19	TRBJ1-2	CASSLPGIYGYTF
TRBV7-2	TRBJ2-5	CASSFASWSGRETQYF
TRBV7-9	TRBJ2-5	CASSLMGGRGETQYF
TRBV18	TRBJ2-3	CASSPPTSFGTDTQYF
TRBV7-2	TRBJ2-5	CASSSLAVWGETQYF
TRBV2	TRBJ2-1	CASKLAGGDNEQFF
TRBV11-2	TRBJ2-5	CASSLGTQQETQYF
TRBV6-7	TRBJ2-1	CAKPGLALQRSYNEQFF
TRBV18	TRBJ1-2	CASSPTVGTGPYGYTF
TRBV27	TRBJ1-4	CASSFIRGASEKLFF
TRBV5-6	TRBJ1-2	CASSLGREYTF
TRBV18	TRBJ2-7	CASSPLPGKYEQYF
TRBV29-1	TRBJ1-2	CSVAPSGVGGGYTF
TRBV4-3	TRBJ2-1	CASSRTSGSNEQFF
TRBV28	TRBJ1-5	CASSHGQGNQPQHF
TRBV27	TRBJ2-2	CASSWTITGELFF
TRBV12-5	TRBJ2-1	CASGPGLAEGGSNEQFF